This entry concerns a single T cell receptor beta chain. This sample stems from a study of blood T cell repertoires in COVID-19. Study-wide background: Nucleic acid was either cDNA or gDNA, and it came from T cells, B-cell-depleted T cells, or PBMCs.

Method: immunoSEQ multiplex PCR; TCRdb's copy keeps in-frame clones and lacks some. This table holds around 200,000 clones, about 87% found once. CDR1 is MDHEN, CDR2 SYDVKM, per germline. The CDR3 runs 15 residues. V lost 7 bases to trimming and J lost 6 bases, with 18 bases between them. This chain connects TRBV28 to TRBJ1-4, with D unclear. This TCR derives from a man aged 35-49 years with active or convalescent COVID-19. The source material was peripheral blood. CDR3 in DNA: TGTGCCAGCACTTCTCTACCCGCGGGCGATGAAAAACTGTTTTTT. Translation: CASTSLPAGDEKLFF.